Below, 24 T cell receptor beta chains from the same sample are listed, as sequenced in a study of cytomegalovirus exposure and HLA in healthy donors. The primer mix had 60 Vbeta and 13 Jbeta primers. Some clones are missing from TCRdb's copy, which holds only in-frame ones; the method was immunoSEQ multiplex PCR. Of about 180,000 clones listed, 77% were seen once; the top ten hold about 4%. The sample taken for sequencing was PBMCs. The receptors were sampled from a woman aged 55-70 years in good health and CMV-seropositive.

The V and J genes are TRBV15 and TRBJ2-1; D might be TRBD2 (6 bases). Trimming left V 7 bases short and J 7 bases short, with 17 bases between. Per the germline V gene, CDR1 is LNHNV and CDR2 is YYDKDF (reference sequence). The CDR3 loop spans 14 amino acids. Here the CDR3 reads CATTSLAAENEQFF. DNA for the CDR3: TGTGCCACCACGTCCTTAGCGGCAGAGAATGAGCAGTTCTTC.

The chain joins TRBV19 to TRBJ2-1; 7 nucleotides line up with TRBD2. The CDR3 loop spans 14 amino acids. V shed 9 bases, J shed 7 bases, and the junction held 12 bases outside the gene matches. Germline-derived CDR1 and CDR2 are LNHDA and SQIVND (reference sequence). CDR3 protein: CASSAGTAVNEQFF. CDR3 bases: TGTGCCAGCTCAGCGGGAACCGCCGTGAATGAGCAGTTCTTC.

The chain carries TRBV6-5 and TRBJ2-2; 8 nucleotides match TRBD1. Looked up from germline, CDR1 is MNHEY and CDR2 is SVGAGI. Trimming took 6 bases from V and 4 from J; bases not matched to a gene: 7. CDR3 length: 15 amino acids. The CDR3 region is CASRATGGATGELFF. As DNA, the CDR3 is TGTGCCAGCAGGGCAACAGGGGGAGCCACCGGGGAGCTGTTTTTT.

The rearrangement uses TRBV6-1 and TRBJ1-3; unclear D gene. Germline values: CDR1 MNHNS, CDR2 SASEGT. Trimming cost V 2 bases and J 2 bases, with 7 bases left between them. This CDR3 comprises 14 residues. The DNA for the CDR3 is TGTGCCAGCAGTGAACAGATTACTGGAAACACCATATATTTT. It specifies CASSEQITGNTIYF.

This clone was recorded a few times. The chain combines TRBV4-1 with TRBJ2-7; the match to TRBD1 covers 7 bases. V shed 4 bases and J 5 bases; nucleotides not matched to a gene: 8. CDR1 is MGHRA, CDR2 YSYEKL, per germline. The CDR3 runs 14 residues. CDR3 in amino acids: CASSRLTGSNEQYF. The CDR3 nucleotides are TGCGCCAGCAGCCGATTGACAGGGTCGAACGAGCAGTACTTC.

The V call is TRBV5-8, the J call TRBJ2-7, with TRBD1 as a possible D gene (6 bases). The CDR3 is made up of 14 amino acids. The germline gives CDR1 SGHTS, CDR2 YDEGEE. Trimming removed 5 bases from V and 3 bases from J, with 15 bases in between. CDR3 in DNA: TGTGCCAGCAGAAAAGGCAGGGGTAACTACGAGCAGTACTTC. It specifies CASRKGRGNYEQYF.

The chain recombines TRBV2 with TRBJ1-3; the D gene is possibly TRBD1 (5 bases). This CDR3 comprises 14 residues. Trimming shortened V by 8 bases and J by 4 bases, and 15 bases separated the two germline ends. Germline lookup yields CDR1 SNHLY and CDR2 FYNNEI. Here the CDR3 reads CASSRDIIGNTIYF. Written as DNA, the CDR3 is TGTGCCAGCTCCAGGGATATTATCGGAAACACCATATATTTT. The variable domain in full, completed from reference TRBV2 and TRBJ1-3, reads EPEVTQTPSHQVTQMGQEVILRCVPISNHLYFYWYRQILGQKVEFLVSFYNNEISEKSEIFDDQFSVERPDGSNFTLKIRSTKLEDSAMYFCASSRDIIGNTIYFGEGSWLTVV.

This clone was recorded only once. The V and J genes are TRBV7-9 and TRBJ2-1; 12 bases agree with TRBD2. V lost 4 bases, J lost 0 bases, and 1 base stayed unmatched. The CDR3 sequence is 16 residues long. The germline gives CDR1 SEHNR, CDR2 FQNEAQ (reference sequence). CDR3 DNA sequence: TGTGCCAGCAGCTCTAGCGGGAGGGCCTCCTACAATGAGCAGTTCTTC. Its translation: CASSSSGRASYNEQFF.

The rearrangement links TRBV7-3 to TRBJ2-7; the match to TRBD2 covers 12 bases. Per the germline V gene, CDR1 is SGHTA and CDR2 is FQGTGA. This CDR3 comprises 20 residues. V lost 7 bases, J lost 2 bases, and 21 bases stayed unmatched. DNA for the CDR3: TGTGCCAGCACCCAATCGCCCCCCGGACTAGCGGGATTCGAGACCTACGAGCAGTACTTC. Its translation is CASTQSPPGLAGFETYEQYF.

In the case of this clone: An end of the junction differs from the germline gene, which may be a read error. The chain links TRBV7-9 to TRBJ2-3; D may be TRBD1 (5 bases). Germline CDR1 SEHNR, CDR2 FQNEAQ (reference sequence). This CDR3 contains 10 residues. The CDR3 DNA reads as TGTGCCAGCAGCCAAACAGAGACAGTTTTT. As protein: CASSQTETVF.

The chain has TRBV28 and TRBJ2-7; 7 bases line up with TRBD2. Trimming removed 8 bases from V and 3 bases from J; junction bases left unmatched: 10. The CDR3 loop spans 14 amino acids. Germline V CDR1 and CDR2: MDHEN, SYDVKM. As DNA, the CDR3 is TGTGCCAGCTTGGGGGGGACGGCCAGCTACGAGCAGTACTTC. This encodes CASLGGTASYEQYF.

This clone was recorded a few times. The rearrangement uses TRBV4-3 and TRBJ2-7; D is perhaps TRBD2 (6 bases). The germline gives CDR1 LGHNA, CDR2 YSLEER. Trimming cost V 0 bases and J 5 bases, with 20 bases left between them. This CDR3 region has 17 residues. This chain's CDR3 is CASSQDLAYGTFNEQYF. In DNA form, the CDR3 reads TGCGCCAGCAGCCAAGATCTAGCGTACGGTACTTTTAACGAGCAGTACTTC.

V gene TRBV30 combines with J gene TRBJ1-6; D unclear. Germline CDR1 and CDR2: GTSNPN and SVGIG (reference sequence). The CDR3 is made up of 14 amino acids. V was cut by 0 bases and J by 10 bases, with 13 bases left in between. The CDR3 is CAWSVGEGVSPLHF. CDR3 coding DNA: TGTGCCTGGAGTGTAGGAGAGGGAGTATCACCCCTCCACTTT.

The chain carries TRBV4-2 and TRBJ2-1; 13 bases line up with TRBD2. The CDR3 consists of 15 residues. From germline, CDR1 is LGHNA and CDR2 YNFKEQ. The trim removed 4 bases at V and 9 bases at J, leaving 6 bases unmatched. The CDR3 DNA reads TGTGCCAGCAGCCGCGGGACTAGCGGGGTAGCTGAGCAGTTCTTC. Translating gives CASSRGTSGVAEQFF.

V is TRBV10-3 and J is TRBJ1-3; D perhaps matches TRBD1 (6 bases). The CDR3 is made up of 16 amino acids. V lost 10 bases and J 0 bases, leaving 19 bases between the germline ends. CDR1 and CDR2 (germline): ENHRY, SYGVKD. For the CDR3, the DNA is TGTGCCACATCCCCCCGGGGGGGCGCCTCTGGAAACACCATATATTTT. Protein sequence: CATSPRGGASGNTIYF.

The chain has TRBV4-2 and TRBJ2-1, with TRBD2 identical over 10 bases. J gave up 5 bases and V 0 bases, and 4 bases lay outside the gene matches. Germline lookup yields CDR1 LGHNA and CDR2 YNFKEQ. The length of the CDR3 is 16 residues. This CDR3 is CASSQDGAGGDNEQFF. In DNA form, the CDR3 reads TGTGCCAGCAGCCAAGATGGAGCGGGGGGGGACAATGAGCAGTTCTTC.

This chain uses TRBV5-1 with TRBJ2-2, with 9 bases fitting TRBD1. V gave up 2 bases and J gave up 6 bases; unmatched junction bases: 5. Germline CDR1 is SGHRS and CDR2 is YFSETQ. This CDR3 comprises 15 residues. In DNA, the CDR3 is TGCGCCAGCAGCTTTACGGGACAGGGTGCCGGGGAGCTGTTTTTT. As protein: CASSFTGQGAGELFF.

V is TRBV6-5 and J is TRBJ2-7; D call uncertain. Deletions cut 7 bases from V and 4 bases from J, with 11 bases between. Germline lookup yields CDR1 MNHEY and CDR2 SVGAGI. The CDR3 is 12 amino acids. CDR3 loop: CASTNPQYEQYF. The CDR3 DNA sequence: TGTGCCAGCACCAATCCCCAGTACGAGCAGTACTTC.

This chain joins TRBV19 and TRBJ1-3; TRBD1 matches 10 bases. The trim removed 9 bases at V and 0 bases at J, leaving 2 bases unmatched. This CDR3 has 14 residues. CDR1 is LNHDA, CDR2 SQIVND, per germline (reference sequence). The chain's CDR3 is CASRDRGSGNTIYF. DNA of the CDR3: TGTGCCAGCAGGGACAGGGGCTCTGGAAACACCATATATTTT.

The CDR3 bases are TGTGCCTGGAGTGTACGGAGGGCAGATACGCAGTATTTT. Its protein product is CAWSVRRADTQYF. The gene calls are TRBV30 and TRBJ2-3; TRBD2 might be the D (6 bases). CDR3 length equals 13 residues. V was clipped by 0 bases and J by 4 bases, with 8 bases between them. The germline gives CDR1 GTSNPN, CDR2 SVGIG (reference sequence). Complete variable domain (other parts from reference TRBV30 and TRBJ2-3): SQTIHQWPATLVQPVGSPLSLECTVEGTSNPNLYWYRQAAGRGLQLLFYSVGIGQISSEVPQNLSASRPQDRQFILSSKKLLLSDSGFYLCAWSVRRADTQYFGPGTRLTVL.

The chain links TRBV27 to TRBJ1-1, with D unresolved. The ends were cut back, 8 bases at V and 7 bases at J, with 14 bases in the middle. This CDR3 has 12 amino acids. Germline-derived CDR1 and CDR2 are MNHEY and SMNVEV (reference sequence). The CDR3, as DNA: TGTGCCAGCGTGGCGGGGTTGGGTGAAGCTTTCTTT. Amino acid sequence: CASVAGLGEAFF.

The chain employs TRBV19 and TRBJ2-2, with D possibly TRBD2 on 5 matching bases. Germline V gene sequence: CDR1 LNHDA, CDR2 SQIVND (reference sequence). V gave up 1 base and J gave up 5 bases, with 17 bases separating them. The CDR3 consists of 17 residues. The DNA for the CDR3 is TGTGCCAGTAGTATAGTTGGGAGTGCGATAGGGACCGGGGAGCTGTTTTTT. Translation gives CASSIVGSAIGTGELFF.

This chain links TRBV4-1 with TRBJ1-6; 7 positions agree with TRBD1. Germline trimming cut 3 bases from V and 8 bases from J; bases unmatched to any gene: 4. Looked up from germline, CDR1 is MGHRA and CDR2 is YSYEKL. The CDR3 has 14 residues. CDR3 in DNA: TGCGCCAGCAGCCAGGGGGACAGTTATTCACCCCTCCACTTT. The encoded protein is CASSQGDSYSPLHF.

V usage is TRBV4-3 and J usage is TRBJ1-2, with 8 bases aligning to TRBD1. CDR3 length: 16 residues. Unmatched junction bases numbered 6, after V lost 1 base and J lost 2 bases. CDR1 and CDR2 (germline): LGHNA, YSLEER. DNA for the CDR3: TGCGCCAGCAGCCAAGGTTTGGCAGGGGGCAACTATGGCTACACCTTC. Its protein is CASSQGLAGGNYGYTF.